This T cell receptor beta chain is from a study of blood T cell repertoires in COVID-19. On the study more broadly: Samples came from the United States, Italy and Spain, spanning acute and convalescent COVID-19. The analysed material was cDNA or gDNA that came from T cells, B-cell-depleted T cells, or PBMCs.

As handled by the study authors: Reference gene primer amplification gave estimated nucleated cell counts. Only in-frame clones appear in the TCRdb table, and some are missing; sequencing was by immunoSEQ multiplex PCR. That table is the source of V, J and clone size, and D and trimming were worked out from the DNA. The table has some 170,000 clones, about 75% seen once. The CDR3 spans 12 residues. Trimming pared 6 bases from V and 3 bases from J, leaving 7 bases between. The germline V gene has CDR1 MNHEY and CDR2 SVGAGI. This TCR came from a woman in her 50s with active or convalescent COVID-19. This sequence joins TRBV6-5 and TRBJ2-3; D is uncertain. The sequencing sample was made of peripheral blood. The CDR3 DNA sequence: TGTGCCAGCAGGCCGGGTACAGATACGCAGTATTTT. Amino acid sequence: CASRPGTDTQYF.